This TCR delta chain was retrieved from a study of human gamma delta and Vdelta1 T cells. Overall study results and limits: Polyclonal Delta One T cells reportedly showed broad cytotoxic targeting of acute myeloid leukemia.

Of note for this clone: What it binds is unknown.

TCRdb re-called clones from the PCR reads via CATT. The sample includes 13,000 or so delta-chain clones, roughly 53% of them seen just once. The germline gives CDR1 TSWWSYY, CDR2 QGS. Trimming at V came to 0 bases and at J to 3 bases, leaving 18 bases not matched to a gene. CDR3 length: 21 amino acids. This TCR came from a human donor in good health. Sequenced input: Vdelta1 gamma-delta T cells from blood grown in culture (DOT cells). V and J are TRDV1 and TRDJ1; TRDD3 matches at 11 bases. The CDR3 protein is CALGELVPYNHLGDTADKLIF. The CDR3 DNA reads TGTGCTCTTGGGGAACTGGTCCCATACAACCACTTGGGGGATACGGCCGATAAACTCATCTTT.